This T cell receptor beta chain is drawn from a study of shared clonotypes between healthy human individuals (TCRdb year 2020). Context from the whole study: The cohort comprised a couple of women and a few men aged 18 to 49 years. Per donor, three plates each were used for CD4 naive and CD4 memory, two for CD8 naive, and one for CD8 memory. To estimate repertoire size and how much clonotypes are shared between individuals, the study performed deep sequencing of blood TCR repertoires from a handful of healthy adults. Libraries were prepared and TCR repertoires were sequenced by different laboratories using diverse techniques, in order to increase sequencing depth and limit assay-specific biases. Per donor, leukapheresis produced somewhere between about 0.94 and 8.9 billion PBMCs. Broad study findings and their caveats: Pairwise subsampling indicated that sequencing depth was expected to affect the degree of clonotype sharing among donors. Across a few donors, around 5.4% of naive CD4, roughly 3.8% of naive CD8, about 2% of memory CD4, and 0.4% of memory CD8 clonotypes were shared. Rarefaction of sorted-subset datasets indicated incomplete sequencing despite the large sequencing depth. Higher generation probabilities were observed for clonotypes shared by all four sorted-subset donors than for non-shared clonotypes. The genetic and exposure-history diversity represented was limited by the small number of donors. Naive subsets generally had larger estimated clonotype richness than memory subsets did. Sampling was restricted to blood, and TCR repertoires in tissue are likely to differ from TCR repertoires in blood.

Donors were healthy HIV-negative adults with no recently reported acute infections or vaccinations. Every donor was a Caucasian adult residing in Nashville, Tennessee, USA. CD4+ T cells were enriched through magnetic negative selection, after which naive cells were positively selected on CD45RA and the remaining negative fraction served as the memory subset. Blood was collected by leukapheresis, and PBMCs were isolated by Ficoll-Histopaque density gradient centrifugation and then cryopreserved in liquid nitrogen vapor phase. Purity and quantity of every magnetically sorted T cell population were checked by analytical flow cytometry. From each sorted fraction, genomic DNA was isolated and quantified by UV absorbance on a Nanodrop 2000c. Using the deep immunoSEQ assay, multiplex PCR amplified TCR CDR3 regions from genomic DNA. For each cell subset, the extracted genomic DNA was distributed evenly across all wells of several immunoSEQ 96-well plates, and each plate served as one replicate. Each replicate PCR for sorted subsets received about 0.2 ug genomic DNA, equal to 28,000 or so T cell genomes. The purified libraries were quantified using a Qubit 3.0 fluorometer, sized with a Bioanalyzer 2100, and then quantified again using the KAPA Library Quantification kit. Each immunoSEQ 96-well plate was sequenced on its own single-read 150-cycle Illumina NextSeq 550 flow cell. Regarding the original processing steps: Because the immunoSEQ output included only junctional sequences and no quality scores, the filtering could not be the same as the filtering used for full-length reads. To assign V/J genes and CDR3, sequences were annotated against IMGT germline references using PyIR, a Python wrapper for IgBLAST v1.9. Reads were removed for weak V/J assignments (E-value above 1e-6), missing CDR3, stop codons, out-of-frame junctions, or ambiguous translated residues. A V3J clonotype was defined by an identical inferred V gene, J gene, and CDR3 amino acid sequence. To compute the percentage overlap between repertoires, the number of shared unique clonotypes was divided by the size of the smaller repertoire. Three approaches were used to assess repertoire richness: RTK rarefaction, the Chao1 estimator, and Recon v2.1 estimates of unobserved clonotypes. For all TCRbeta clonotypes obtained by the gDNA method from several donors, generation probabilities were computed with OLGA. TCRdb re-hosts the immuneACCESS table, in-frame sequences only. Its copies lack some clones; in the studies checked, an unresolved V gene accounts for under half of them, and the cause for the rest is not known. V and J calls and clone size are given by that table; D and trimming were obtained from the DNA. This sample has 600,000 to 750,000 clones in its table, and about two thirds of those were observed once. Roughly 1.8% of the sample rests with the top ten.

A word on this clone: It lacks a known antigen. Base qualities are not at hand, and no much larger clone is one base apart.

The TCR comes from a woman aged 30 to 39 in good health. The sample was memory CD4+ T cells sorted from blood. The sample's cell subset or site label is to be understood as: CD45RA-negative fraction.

This receptor has the CDR3 CAISAEDRGLRYGYTF. The DNA reads TGTGCCATCAGTGCAGAGGACAGGGGGCTGCGCTATGGCTACACCTTC. The chain uses TRBV10-3 and TRBJ1-2; the junction holds 11 bases that match TRBD1. Taken from cysteine to phenylalanine, the CDR3 has 16 residues. Only the CDR3 region is kept as DNA, spanning 48 bases read in frame from base 1. CDR1 and CDR2, looked up from the germline V gene, are ENHRY and SYGVKD. Trimming removed 4 bases from V and 4 bases from J; the gene matches leave 8 bases unexplained.